This T cell receptor beta chain was identified in a study of cytomegalovirus exposure and HLA in healthy donors. Per germline, CDR1 LNHDA and CDR2 SQIVND (reference sequence). The CDR3 is 13 amino acids. V shed 8 bases and J 4 bases; nucleotides not matched to a gene: 7. This clone has more than one count but fewer than ten. The PCR was carried out with 60 Vbeta primers and 13 Jbeta primers. TCRdb keeps only in-frame clones here, not all; method: immunoSEQ multiplex PCR. This sample has about 160,000 clones; roughly 80% occur once, and the top ten carry around 9.1%. The specimen sequenced was PBMCs. This receptor was taken from a male donor in good health and CMV-seropositive. This rearrangement joins TRBV19 to TRBJ1-2; 7 bases line up with TRBD1. The CDR3 DNA sequence: TGTGCCAGTTTCGGACAGGCAGCCTATGGCTACACCTTC. Its protein product is CASFGQAAYGYTF.